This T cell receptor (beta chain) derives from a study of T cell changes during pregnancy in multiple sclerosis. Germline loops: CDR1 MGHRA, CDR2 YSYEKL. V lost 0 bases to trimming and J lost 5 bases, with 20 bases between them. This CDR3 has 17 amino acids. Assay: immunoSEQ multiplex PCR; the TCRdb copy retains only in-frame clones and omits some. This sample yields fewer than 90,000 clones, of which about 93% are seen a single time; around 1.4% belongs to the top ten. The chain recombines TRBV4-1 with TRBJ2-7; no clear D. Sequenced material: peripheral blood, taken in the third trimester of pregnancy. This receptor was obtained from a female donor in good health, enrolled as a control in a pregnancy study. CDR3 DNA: TGCGCCAGCAGCCAAGAAGGAATGGTAGCTTCTCCCAACGAGCAGTACTTC. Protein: CASSQEGMVASPNEQYF.